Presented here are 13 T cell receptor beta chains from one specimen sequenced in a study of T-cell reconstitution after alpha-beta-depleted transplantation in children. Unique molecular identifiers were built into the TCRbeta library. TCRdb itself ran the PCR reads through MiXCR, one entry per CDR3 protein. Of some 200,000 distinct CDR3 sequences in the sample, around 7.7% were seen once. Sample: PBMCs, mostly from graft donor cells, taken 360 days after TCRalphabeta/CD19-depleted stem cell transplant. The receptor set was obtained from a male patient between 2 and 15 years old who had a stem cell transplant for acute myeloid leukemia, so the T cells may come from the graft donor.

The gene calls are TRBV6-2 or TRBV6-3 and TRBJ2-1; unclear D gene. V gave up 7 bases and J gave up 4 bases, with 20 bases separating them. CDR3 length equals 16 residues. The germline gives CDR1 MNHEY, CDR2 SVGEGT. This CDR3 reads CASTQPVGSPYNEQFF. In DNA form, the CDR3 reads TGTGCCAGCACCCAGCCAGTAGGTTCACCTTACAATGAGCAGTTCTTC.

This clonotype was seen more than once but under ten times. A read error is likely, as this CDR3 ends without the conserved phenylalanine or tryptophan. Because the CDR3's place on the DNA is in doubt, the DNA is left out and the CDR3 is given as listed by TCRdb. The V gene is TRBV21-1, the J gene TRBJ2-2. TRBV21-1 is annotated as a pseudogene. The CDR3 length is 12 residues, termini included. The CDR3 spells CASSLRNRELFL.

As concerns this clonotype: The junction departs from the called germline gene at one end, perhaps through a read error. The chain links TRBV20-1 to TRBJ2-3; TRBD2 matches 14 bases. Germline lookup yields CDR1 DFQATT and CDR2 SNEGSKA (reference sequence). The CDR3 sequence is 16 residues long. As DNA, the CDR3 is TGCAGTGCTCTTGGACTAGCGGGAGGCATCACAGATGCGCAGTATTTT. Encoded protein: CSALGLAGGITDAQYF.

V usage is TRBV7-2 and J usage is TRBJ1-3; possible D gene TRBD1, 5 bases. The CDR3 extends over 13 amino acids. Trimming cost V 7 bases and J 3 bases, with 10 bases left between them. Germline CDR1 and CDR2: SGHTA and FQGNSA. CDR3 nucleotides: TGTGCCAGCAATCGGGGGAATGGAAACACCATATATTTT. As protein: CASNRGNGNTIYF.

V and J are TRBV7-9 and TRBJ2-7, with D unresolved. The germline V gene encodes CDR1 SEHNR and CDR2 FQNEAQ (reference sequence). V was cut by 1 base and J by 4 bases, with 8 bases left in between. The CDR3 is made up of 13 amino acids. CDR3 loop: CASSLGVVYEQYV. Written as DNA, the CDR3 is TGTGCCAGCAGCTTAGGGGTTGTTTACGAGCAGTACGTC.

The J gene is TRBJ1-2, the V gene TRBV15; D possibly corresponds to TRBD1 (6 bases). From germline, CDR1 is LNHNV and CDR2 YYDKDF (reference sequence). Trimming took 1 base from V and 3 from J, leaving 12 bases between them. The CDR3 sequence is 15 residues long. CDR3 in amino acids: CATSRAPGQHYGYTF. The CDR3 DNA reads TGTGCCACCAGCAGAGCCCCCGGACAGCACTATGGCTACACCTTC. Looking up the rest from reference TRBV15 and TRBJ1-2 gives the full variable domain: DAMVIQNPRYQVTQFGKPVTLSCSQTLNHNVMYWYQQKSSQAPKLLFHYYDKDFNNEADTPDNFQSRRPNTSFCFLDIRSPGLGDTAMYLCATSRAPGQHYGYTFGSGTRLTVV.

CDR3 residues: CASSLRGGDSYEQYF. The CDR3 region has the DNA TGTGCCAGCAGCTTACGAGGGGGCGACTCCTACGAGCAGTACTTC. The rearrangement joins TRBV7-2 to TRBJ2-7; TRBD1 aligns across 7 bases. The CDR3 totals 15 residues. The trim removed 2 bases at V and 0 bases at J, leaving 4 bases unmatched. CDR1 and CDR2 (germline): SGHTA, FQGNSA. The variable domain in full, with the rest retrieved from reference TRBV7-2 and TRBJ2-7, is GAGVSQSPSNKVTEKGKDVELRCDPISGHTALYWYRQSLGQGLEFLIYFQGNSAPDKSGLPSDRFSAERTGGSVSTLTIQRTQQEDSAVYLCASSLRGGDSYEQYFGPGTRLTVT.

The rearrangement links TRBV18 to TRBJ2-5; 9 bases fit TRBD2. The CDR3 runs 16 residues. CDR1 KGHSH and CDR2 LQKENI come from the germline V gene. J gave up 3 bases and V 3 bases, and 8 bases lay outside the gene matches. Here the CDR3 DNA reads TGTGCCAGCTCACCCCGCGGGTTAGCGGGAGAAGAGACCCAGTACTTC. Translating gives CASSPRGLAGEETQYF. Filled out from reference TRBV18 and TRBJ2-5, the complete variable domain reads NAGVMQNPRHLVRRRGQEARLRCSPMKGHSHVYWYRQLPEEGLKFMVYLQKENIIDESGMPKERFSAEFPKEGPSILRIQQVVRGDSAAYFCASSPRGLAGEETQYFGPGTRLLVL.

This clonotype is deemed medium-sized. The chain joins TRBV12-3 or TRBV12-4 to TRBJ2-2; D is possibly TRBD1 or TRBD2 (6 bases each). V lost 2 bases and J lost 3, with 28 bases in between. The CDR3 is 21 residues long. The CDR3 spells CASSLTPSRGQGWAYTGELFF. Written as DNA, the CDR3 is TGTGCCAGCAGTTTAACCCCCTCCCGGGGGCAGGGGTGGGCGTACACCGGGGAGCTGTTTTTT.

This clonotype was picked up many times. CDR3 DNA: TGTGCCATCAGTGAGCCTTGGAGAAACACCGGGGAGCTGTTTTTT. It translates to CAISEPWRNTGELFF. The chain joins TRBV10-3 to TRBJ2-2; D is unclear. V was clipped by 2 bases and J by 2 bases, with 9 bases between them. The CDR3 runs 15 residues. Per germline, CDR1 ENHRY and CDR2 SYGVKD.

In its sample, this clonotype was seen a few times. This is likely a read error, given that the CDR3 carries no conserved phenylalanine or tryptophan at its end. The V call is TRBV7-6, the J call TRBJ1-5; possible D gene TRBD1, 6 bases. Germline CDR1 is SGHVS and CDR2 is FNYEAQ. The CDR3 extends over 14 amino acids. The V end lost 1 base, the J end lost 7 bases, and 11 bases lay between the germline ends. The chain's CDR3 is CASSLGGARQPQHY. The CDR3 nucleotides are TGTGCCAGCAGCTTAGGGGGGGCTAGACAGCCCCAGCATTAT.

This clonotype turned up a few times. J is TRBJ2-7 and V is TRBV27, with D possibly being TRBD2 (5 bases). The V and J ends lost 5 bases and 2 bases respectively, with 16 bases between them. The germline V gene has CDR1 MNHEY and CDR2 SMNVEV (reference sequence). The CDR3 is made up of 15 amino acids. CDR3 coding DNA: TGTGCCAGCAGTCCCTCCCCAGCGGAGGCCTACGAGCAGTACTTC. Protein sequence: CASSPSPAEAYEQYF.

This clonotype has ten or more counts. Here the CDR3 reads CASSPSTGSGNTIYF. The DNA for the CDR3 is TGTGCCAGCAGTCCTTCGACAGGTTCAGGAAACACCATATATTTT. The chain couples TRBV6-1 to TRBJ1-3, with D maybe TRBD1 (6 bases). Trimming cost V 5 bases and J 4 bases, with 15 bases left between them. Germline V gene lookup returns CDR1 MNHNS and CDR2 SASEGT. This CDR3 is built from 15 residues.